This T cell receptor beta chain was sequenced during a study of Ad26.COV2.S vaccination and SARS-CoV-2 variants. Treatment defined: around 19 received Ad26.COV2.S at low or high dose, single or two shots; a few received placebo; per-sample allocation not given. Repertoires come from day 63 after the first vaccine or placebo injection. Only in-frame clones appear in the TCRdb table, and some are missing; sequencing was by immunoSEQ multiplex PCR. Altogether about 440,000 clones are present, 87% being singletons, with the ten largest covering about 13%. This CDR3 has 15 amino acids. The V gene's germline CDR1 is SNHLY and CDR2 FYNNEI. The V and J ends lost 7 bases and 4 bases, in that order; junction bases with no gene match: 9.

The clonotype comes from a person between 18 and 60 years old who received the Ad26.COV2.S COVID-19 vaccine or a placebo. This specimen consisted of peripheral blood, obtained in a trial of Ad26.COV2.S vaccine versus placebo. J is TRBJ2-2 and V is TRBV2, with 7 nucleotides matching TRBD1. The DNA for the CDR3 is TGTGCCAGCACCAGACAGGGTGCGGCCACCGGGGAGCTGTTTTTT. It specifies CASTRQGAATGELFF. The entire variable domain, with the rest obtained from reference TRBV2 and TRBJ2-2, is as follows: EPEVTQTPSHQVTQMGQEVILRCVPISNHLYFYWYRQILGQKVEFLVSFYNNEISEKSEIFDDQFSVERPDGSNFTLKIRSTKLEDSAMYFCASTRQGAATGELFFGEGSRLTVL.